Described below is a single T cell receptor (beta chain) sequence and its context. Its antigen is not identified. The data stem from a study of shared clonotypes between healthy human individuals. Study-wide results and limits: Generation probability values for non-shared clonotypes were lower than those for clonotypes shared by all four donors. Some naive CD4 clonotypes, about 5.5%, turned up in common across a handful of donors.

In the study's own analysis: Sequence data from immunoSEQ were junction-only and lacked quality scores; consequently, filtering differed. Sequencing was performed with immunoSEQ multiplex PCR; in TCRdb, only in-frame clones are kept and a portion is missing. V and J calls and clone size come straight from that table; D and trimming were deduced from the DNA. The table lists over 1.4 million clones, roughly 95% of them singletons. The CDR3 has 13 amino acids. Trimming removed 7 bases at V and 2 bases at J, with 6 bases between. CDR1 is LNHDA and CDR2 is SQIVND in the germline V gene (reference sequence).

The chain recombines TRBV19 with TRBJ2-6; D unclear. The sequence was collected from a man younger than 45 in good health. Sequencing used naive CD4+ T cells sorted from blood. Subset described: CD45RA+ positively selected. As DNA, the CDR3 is TGTGCCAGTATCCCCGCTGGGGCCAACGTCCTGACTTTC. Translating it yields CASIPAGANVLTF.